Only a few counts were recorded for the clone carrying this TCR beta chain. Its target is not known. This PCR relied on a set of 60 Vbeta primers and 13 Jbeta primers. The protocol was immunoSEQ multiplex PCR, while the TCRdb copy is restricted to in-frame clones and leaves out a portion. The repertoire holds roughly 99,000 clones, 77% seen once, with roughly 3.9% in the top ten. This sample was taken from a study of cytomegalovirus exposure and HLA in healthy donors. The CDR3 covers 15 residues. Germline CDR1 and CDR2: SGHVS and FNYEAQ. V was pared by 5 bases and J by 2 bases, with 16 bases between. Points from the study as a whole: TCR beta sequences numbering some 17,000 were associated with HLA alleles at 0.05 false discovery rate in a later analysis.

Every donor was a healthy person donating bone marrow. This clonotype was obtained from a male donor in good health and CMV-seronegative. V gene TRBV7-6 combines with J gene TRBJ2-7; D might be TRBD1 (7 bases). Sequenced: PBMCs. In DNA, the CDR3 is TGTGCCAGCAGCGGAGGGACAGATACAGCCTACGAGCAGTACTTC. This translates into CASSGGTDTAYEQYF.